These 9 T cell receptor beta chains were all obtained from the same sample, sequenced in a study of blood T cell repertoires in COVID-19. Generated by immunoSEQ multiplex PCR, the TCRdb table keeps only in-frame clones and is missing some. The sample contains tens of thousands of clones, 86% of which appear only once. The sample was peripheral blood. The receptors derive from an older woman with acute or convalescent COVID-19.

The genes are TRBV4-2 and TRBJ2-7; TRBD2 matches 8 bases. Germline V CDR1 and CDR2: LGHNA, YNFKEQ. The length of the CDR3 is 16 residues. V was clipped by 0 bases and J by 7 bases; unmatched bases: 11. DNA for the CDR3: TGTGCCAGCAGCCAAGAAGGGTTCAGCGGGAGAGGGGAGCAGTACTTC. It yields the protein CASSQEGFSGRGEQYF.

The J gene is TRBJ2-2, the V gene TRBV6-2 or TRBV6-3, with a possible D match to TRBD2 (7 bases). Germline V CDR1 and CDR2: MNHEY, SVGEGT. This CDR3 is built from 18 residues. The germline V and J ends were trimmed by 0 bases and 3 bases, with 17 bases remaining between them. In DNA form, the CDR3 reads TGTGCCAGCAGTTACTCGACTCGGGGGGCTACGGACACCGGGGAGCTGTTTTTT. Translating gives CASSYSTRGATDTGELFF.

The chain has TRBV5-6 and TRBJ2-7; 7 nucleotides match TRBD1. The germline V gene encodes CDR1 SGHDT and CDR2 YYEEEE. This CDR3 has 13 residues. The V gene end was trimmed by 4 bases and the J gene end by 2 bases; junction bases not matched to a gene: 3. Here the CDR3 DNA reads TGTGCCAGCAGCGACAGGGCCGCCTACGAGCAGTACTTC. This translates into CASSDRAAYEQYF.

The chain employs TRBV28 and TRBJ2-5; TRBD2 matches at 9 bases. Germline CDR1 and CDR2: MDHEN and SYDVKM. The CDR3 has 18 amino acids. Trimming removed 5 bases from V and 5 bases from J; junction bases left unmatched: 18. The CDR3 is CASSGEGGLADISETQYF. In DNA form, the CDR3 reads TGTGCCAGCAGTGGGGAGGGGGGACTAGCAGACATCTCGGAGACCCAGTACTTC.

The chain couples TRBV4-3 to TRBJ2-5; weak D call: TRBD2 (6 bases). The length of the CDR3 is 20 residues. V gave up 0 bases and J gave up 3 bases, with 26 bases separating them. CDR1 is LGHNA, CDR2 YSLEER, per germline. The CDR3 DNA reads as TGCGCCAGCAGCCAAGAATACGAGGGATCGACCTCGGGGGTCGAAGAGACCCAGTACTTC. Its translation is CASSQEYEGSTSGVEETQYF.

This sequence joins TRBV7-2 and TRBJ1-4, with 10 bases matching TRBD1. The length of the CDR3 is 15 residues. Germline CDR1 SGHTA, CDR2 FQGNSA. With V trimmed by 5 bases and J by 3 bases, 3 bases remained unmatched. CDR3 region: CASSRQGAANEKLFF. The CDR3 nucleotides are TGTGCCAGCAGCAGACAGGGGGCAGCTAATGAAAAACTGTTTTTT.

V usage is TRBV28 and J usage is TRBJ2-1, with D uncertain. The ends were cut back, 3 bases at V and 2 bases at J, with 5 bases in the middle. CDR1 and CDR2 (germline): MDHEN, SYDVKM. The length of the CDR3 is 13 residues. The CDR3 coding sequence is TGTGCCAGCAGTTTCGCGCCCTACAATGAGCAGTTCTTC. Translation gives CASSFAPYNEQFF.

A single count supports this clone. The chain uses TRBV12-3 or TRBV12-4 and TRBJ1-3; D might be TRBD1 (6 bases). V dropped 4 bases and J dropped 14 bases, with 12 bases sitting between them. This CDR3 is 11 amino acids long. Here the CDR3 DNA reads TGTGCCAGCAGTTCGGCAGGGGTCTTATATTTT. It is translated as CASSSAGVLYF.

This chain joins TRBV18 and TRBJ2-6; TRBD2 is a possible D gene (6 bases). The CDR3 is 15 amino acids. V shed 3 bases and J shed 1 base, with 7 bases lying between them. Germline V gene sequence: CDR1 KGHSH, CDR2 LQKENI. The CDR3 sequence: CASSPEGSGANVLTF. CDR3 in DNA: TGTGCCAGCTCACCGGAGGGATCTGGGGCCAACGTCCTGACTTTC.